Sequencing of this TCR beta chain was carried out in a study of low-dose radiotherapy and immunotherapy resistance in tumors (dated by TCRdb to between 2021 and 2023). In the study overall: In Cohort 1, each fraction delivered 0.5 Gy every 2 weeks, and the prescribed total PTV dose was 6.5 Gy. Patients were given nivolumab as a 240 mg flat dose every two weeks and ipilimumab at 1 mg/kg every six weeks, with both drugs delivered intravenously. Patients took aspirin 300 mg orally once daily for four cycles, starting on cycle 1 day 1. The trial did not randomize participants into treatment groups. Cyclophosphamide 200 mg/m2 was administered intravenously every two weeks, one day before each radiation and immunotherapy administration. Eight patients were included in the translational analysis: three from the first dose cohort and the first five from the second dose cohort. Cohort 2 received 1 Gy per fraction every two weeks, with a total of 13 Gy over 26 weeks.

The time point label of this sample denotes: after trial treatment. Read against the paper, the sample's treatment or condition label means: LDRT plus nivolumab, ipilimumab, low-dose cyclophosphamide and aspirin (RACIN trial). The donors took part in RACIN, a single-arm, phase I, dose-escalation trial that combined nivolumab, ipilimumab, aspirin, low-dose cyclophosphamide and low-dose radiotherapy. To be eligible, a patient needed to have an advanced solid tumor that was TIL-negative. Regarding this clonotype: It has no known antigen specificity. The record has no base qualities; no much larger clone is one base away.

Sequencing took place on an Illumina HiSeq 2500. First-strand cDNA was synthesized using Superscript III and a set of TRAV- and TRBV-specific primers, so that both TCRalpha and TCRbeta chains were covered. TCRs were amplified for about 18 PCR cycles with Phusion, using a constant-region primer paired with the adapter attached to the V primers. Amplification of the isolated mRNA was done with the MessageAmp II aRNA Amplification Kit, which involved an approximately 16-hour in vitro transcription at 37 degrees C. mRNA for TCR sequencing was isolated with the Dynabeads mRNA DIRECT Purification Kit. Indexed Illumina adapters were added in a second Phusion PCR of around 27 cycles, and the PCR products were purified with AMPure XP beads. The published analysis was carried out like this. Using custom Perl scripts, TCR sequences that encoded the same protein were pooled, out-of-frame sequences were dropped, and the abundance of each clonotype was calculated. Any TCR sequence backed by just one read was left out of the analysis. Repertoire metrics included Shannon entropy, Gini index, clonality, richness, and frequency of TCRs shared between repertoires. TCRdb itself trimmed the public reads at Q25 with fastp, ran MiXCR and retained productive beta chains. Each CDR3 protein gets just one entry, which takes the most common genes and DNA from the rows behind it. It is TCRdb's table, rather than the study itself, that gives the V and J calls and clone size. A total of about 91,000 distinct CDR3 sequences appear in this sample, under 25% of them only once. The ten largest clones capture over 10% of the sample.

The CDR3 goes from the cysteine to the phenylalanine over 14 residues. Just the 42-base CDR3 DNA is kept, in frame starting at base 1. CDR1 and CDR2 are read off the germline V gene as SNHLY and FYNNEI. V is reduced by 4 bases and J by 7 bases, leaving a spacing of 14 bases between them. This TCR was recovered from a female donor with ovarian cancer. The starting material was PBMCs, obtained after low-dose radiotherapy plus immunotherapy. The sequence links TRBV2 to TRBJ2-1; TRBD2 is a weak D gene call, 6 bases matching. CDR3 loop: CASSASGPWNEQFF. In nucleotides, the sequence is TGTGCCAGCAGTGCCAGCGGGCCCTGGAATGAGCAGTTCTTC. The full variable domain, completed from the reference TRBV2 and TRBJ2-1 proteins outside the CDR3, reads EPEVTQTPSHQVTQMGQEVILRCVPISNHLYFYWYRQILGQKVEFLVSFYNNEISEKSEIFDDQFSVERPDGSNFTLKIRSTKLEDSAMYFCASSASGPWNEQFFGPGTRLTVL.